The clone carrying this T cell receptor (beta chain) was counted a few times. The antigen is unknown. Expressed TCRB transcripts were sequenced because the entire RNA isolate underwent reverse transcription. Measured with immunoSEQ multiplex PCR; TCRdb has only the in-frame clones, and not every one. The table records 120,000 to 150,000 clones, roughly 9.3% of them present only once. The data belong to a study of beta chain features in type 1 diabetes. General observations from the study: These data did not resolve whether HLA type affects TCRB rearrangement.

Purity of each sorted population was above 95%. Material for sequencing was central memory CD4+ T cells from blood. The sequence was obtained from a woman in her thirties or forties in good health.

The CDR3 sequence: CASSLRSGGETQYF. In DNA, the CDR3 is TGTGCCAGCAGCTTGAGGTCAGGGGGAGAGACCCAGTACTTC. V is TRBV11-2 and J is TRBJ2-5, with 7 bases fitting TRBD1. CDR3 size: 14 residues. Germline CDR1 reads SGHAT; CDR2 reads FQNNGV. V shed 3 bases and J 4 bases; nucleotides not matched to a gene: 5.